The next 3 T cell receptor beta chains were all read from a single sample in a study of cytomegalovirus exposure and HLA in healthy donors. PCR used 60 Vbeta primers and 13 Jbeta primers. Sequenced by immunoSEQ multiplex PCR; TCRdb stores in-frame clones only, minus some. Seen here are under 150,000 clones, 73% observed once, and the top ten hold around 14%. The sequenced material came from PBMCs. These receptor sequences come from a human donor in good health.

This clone was found once. The chain carries TRBV4-1 and TRBJ1-3; 8 bases map to TRBD1. This CDR3 is 17 amino acids long. Germline values: CDR1 MGHRA, CDR2 YSYEKL. Trimming cost V 2 bases and J 1 base; bases outside gene matches: 7. The CDR3 reads CASSQPRQGSSGNTIYF. CDR3 nucleotide sequence: TGCGCCAGCAGCCAACCTCGACAGGGGTCGTCTGGAAACACCATATATTTT.

This clone was recorded a few times. The chain carries TRBV7-2 and TRBJ2-7; D perhaps matches TRBD1 (5 bases). Per germline, CDR1 SGHTA and CDR2 FQGNSA. Trimming stripped 5 bases from V and 0 bases from J, with 8 bases between. The CDR3 consists of 13 residues. CDR3 region: CASSPDSSYEQYF. The CDR3 region has the DNA TGTGCCAGCAGCCCCGACAGCTCCTACGAGCAGTACTTC.

The V gene is TRBV7-9, the J gene TRBJ1-5; 8 nucleotides line up with TRBD1. Losses at the gene ends were 3 bases for V and 2 bases for J; bases not matched to a gene: 3. CDR1 and CDR2 from the germline V gene are SEHNR and FQNEAQ (reference sequence). There are 15 residues in the CDR3. In DNA, the CDR3 is TGTGCCAGCAGCTTCGGACAGGGAGGCAATCAGCCCCAGCATTTT. Its translation: CASSFGQGGNQPQHF.